This T cell receptor (beta chain) was identified during a study of cytomegalovirus exposure and HLA in healthy donors. Study-level background: Among fewer than 500 genotyped donors, 80% to 90% fell in the Caucasian-associated ancestry cluster. Whole-study results and caveats: In a later analysis, most CMV-associated TCR beta chains appeared HLA-restricted.

Vbeta (60) and Jbeta (13) primers were used in the PCR. Method: immunoSEQ multiplex PCR; TCRdb's copy keeps in-frame clones and lacks some. The table includes 25,000 to 30,000 clones, approximately 70% detected once. As to this clone: Its cognate antigen is unknown.

Germline-derived CDR1 and CDR2 are SGHRS and YFSETQ. V was trimmed by 2 bases and J by 4 bases, leaving 9 bases between them. The CDR3 totals 14 residues. These donors counted as nominally healthy when sampled, but unrecorded immune exposures were likely. The sequencing sample was made of PBMCs. The V gene is TRBV5-1, the J gene TRBJ1-4, with D hard to call. This clonotype was sampled from a woman aged 45-65 years in good health and CMV-seronegative. The CDR3 DNA reads as TGCGCCAGCAGCTTACGAGACAATAATGAAAAACTGTTTTTT. It specifies CASSLRDNNEKLFF. Combining the CDR3 with reference TRBV5-1 and TRBJ1-4 gives the whole variable domain KAGVTQTPRYLIKTRGQQVTLSCSPISGHRSVSWYQQTPGQGLQFLFEYFSETQRNKGNFPGRFSGRQFSNSRSEMNVSTLELGDSALYLCASSLRDNNEKLFFGSGTQLSVL.